What follows are 3 T cell receptor beta chains derived from one specimen sequenced in a study of graft-versus-host responses after intestinal transplantation. The repertoire was sequenced with immunoSEQ multiplex PCR; TCRdb's copy has only in-frame clones and lacks some. The data contain over 75,000 clones, 88% of them seen just once; the ten biggest clones take up approximately 0.3%. These receptors are not linked to any known antigen. Sequenced here: unstimulated CD4+ T cells sorted from spleen or lymph node cells, sampled before transplant. These receptors all come from a human donor who was the organ donor for an intestinal transplant.

To note about this clone: The junction and the germline gene differ at one end; a read error may be behind it. The chain links TRBV10-3 to TRBJ1-1; 8 bases agree with TRBD1. In germline, CDR1 is ENHRY, CDR2 SYGVKD. CDR3 length equals 15 residues. The CDR3 protein is CAISESDRGGTEVFF. Here the CDR3 DNA reads TGTGCCATCAGTGAGTCAGACAGGGGTGGAACTGAAGTTTTCTTT.

The CDR3 nucleotides are TGTGCCAGCAGTCTCAGGGGGTATACGCAGTATTTT. This sequence encodes CASSLRGYTQYF. The genes are TRBV28 and TRBJ2-3; TRBD1 agrees at 7 bases. This CDR3 is built from 12 residues. Germline trimming cut 5 bases from V and 7 bases from J; bases unmatched to any gene: 3. Germline CDR1 is MDHEN and CDR2 is SYDVKM.

This chain joins TRBV6-6 and TRBJ1-1; D call uncertain. The CDR3 loop spans 14 amino acids. The V and J ends lost 2 bases and 7 bases respectively, with 14 bases between them. Germline values: CDR1 MNHNY, CDR2 SVGAGI (reference sequence). CDR3 in amino acids: CASSYPTGQDEAFF. CDR3 nucleotide sequence: TGTGCCAGCAGTTACCCTACTGGCCAGGATGAAGCTTTCTTT.